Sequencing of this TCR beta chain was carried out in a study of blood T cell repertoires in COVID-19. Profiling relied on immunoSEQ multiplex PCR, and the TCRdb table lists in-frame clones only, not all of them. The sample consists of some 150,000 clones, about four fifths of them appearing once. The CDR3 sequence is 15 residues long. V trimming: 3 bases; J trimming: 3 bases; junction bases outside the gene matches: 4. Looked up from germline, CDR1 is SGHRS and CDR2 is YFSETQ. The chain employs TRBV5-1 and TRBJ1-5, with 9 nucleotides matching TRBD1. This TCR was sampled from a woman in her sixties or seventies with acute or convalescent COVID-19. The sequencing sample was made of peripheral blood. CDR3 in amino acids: CASSSRDRANQPQHF. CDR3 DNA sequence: TGCGCCAGCAGCTCAAGGGACAGGGCCAATCAGCCCCAGCATTTT.